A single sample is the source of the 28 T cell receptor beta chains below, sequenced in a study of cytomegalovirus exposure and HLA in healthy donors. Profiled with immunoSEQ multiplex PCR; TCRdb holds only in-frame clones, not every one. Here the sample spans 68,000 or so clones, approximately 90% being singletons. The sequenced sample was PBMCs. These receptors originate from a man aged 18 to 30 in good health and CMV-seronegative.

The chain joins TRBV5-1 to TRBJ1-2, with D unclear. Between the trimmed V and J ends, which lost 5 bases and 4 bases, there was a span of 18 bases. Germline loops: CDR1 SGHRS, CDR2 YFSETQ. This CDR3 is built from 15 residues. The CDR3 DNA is TGCGCCAGCAGATTGAATGTATTACTTCCCTATGGCTACACCTTC. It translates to CASRLNVLLPYGYTF.

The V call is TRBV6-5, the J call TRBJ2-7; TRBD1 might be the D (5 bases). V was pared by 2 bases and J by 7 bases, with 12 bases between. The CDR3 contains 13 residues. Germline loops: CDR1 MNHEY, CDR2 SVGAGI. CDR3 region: CASSYGRVGEQYF. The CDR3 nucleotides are TGTGCCAGCAGTTACGGCAGGGTTGGGGAGCAGTACTTC.

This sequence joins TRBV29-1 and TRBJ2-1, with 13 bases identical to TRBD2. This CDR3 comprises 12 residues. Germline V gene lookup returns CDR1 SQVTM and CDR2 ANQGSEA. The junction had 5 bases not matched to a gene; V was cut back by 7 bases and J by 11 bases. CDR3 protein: CSAGTSGTKQFF. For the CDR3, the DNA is TGCAGCGCGGGGACTAGCGGGACTAAGCAGTTCTTC.

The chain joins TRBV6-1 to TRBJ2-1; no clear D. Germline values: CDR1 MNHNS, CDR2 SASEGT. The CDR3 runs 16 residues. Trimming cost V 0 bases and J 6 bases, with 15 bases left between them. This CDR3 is CASSEASAGRSNEQFF. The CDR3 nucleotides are TGTGCCAGCAGTGAAGCGTCGGCCGGCCGGAGCAATGAGCAGTTCTTC.

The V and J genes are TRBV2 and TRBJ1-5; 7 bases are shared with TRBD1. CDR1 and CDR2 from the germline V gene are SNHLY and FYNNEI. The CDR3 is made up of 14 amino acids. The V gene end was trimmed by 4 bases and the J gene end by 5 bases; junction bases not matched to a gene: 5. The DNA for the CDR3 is TGTGCCAGCAGTGGCGGACAGGAACATCAGCCCCAGCATTTT. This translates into CASSGGQEHQPQHF.

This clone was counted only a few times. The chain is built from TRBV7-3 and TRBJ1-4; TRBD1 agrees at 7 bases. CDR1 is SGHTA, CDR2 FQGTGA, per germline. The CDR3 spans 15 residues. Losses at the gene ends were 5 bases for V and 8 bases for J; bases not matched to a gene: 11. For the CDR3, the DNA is TGTGCCAGCAGCCGGGACAGCCAGGGGGTAGAAAAACTGTTTTTT. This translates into CASSRDSQGVEKLFF. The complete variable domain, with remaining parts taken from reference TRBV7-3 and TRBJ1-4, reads GAGVSQTPSNKVTEKGKYVELRCDPISGHTALYWYRQSLGQGPEFLIYFQGTGAADDSGLPNDRFFAVRPEGSVSTLKIQRTERGDSAVYLCASSRDSQGVEKLFFGSGTQLSVL.

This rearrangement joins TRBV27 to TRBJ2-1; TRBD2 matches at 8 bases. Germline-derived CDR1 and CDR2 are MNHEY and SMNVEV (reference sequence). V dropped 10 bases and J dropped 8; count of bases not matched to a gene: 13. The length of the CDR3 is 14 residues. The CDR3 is CATTGTSVRDEQFF. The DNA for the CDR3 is TGTGCCACCACCGGGACTAGTGTTCGTGATGAGCAGTTCTTC.

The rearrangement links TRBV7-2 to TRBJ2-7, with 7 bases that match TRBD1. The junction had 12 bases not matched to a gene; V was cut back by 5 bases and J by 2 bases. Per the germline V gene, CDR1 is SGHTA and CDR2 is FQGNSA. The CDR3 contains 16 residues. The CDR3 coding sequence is TGTGCCAGCAGCCAATGGCCTGTTCAGGGGGCCTACGAGCAGTACTTC. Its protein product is CASSQWPVQGAYEQYF.

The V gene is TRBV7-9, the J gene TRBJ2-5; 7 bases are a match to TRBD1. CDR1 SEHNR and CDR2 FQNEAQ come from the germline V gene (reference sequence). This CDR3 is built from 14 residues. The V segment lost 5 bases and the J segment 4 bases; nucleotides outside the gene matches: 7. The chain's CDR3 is CASSLQGIGETQYF. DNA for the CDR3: TGTGCCAGCAGCCTACAGGGGATTGGAGAGACCCAGTACTTC.

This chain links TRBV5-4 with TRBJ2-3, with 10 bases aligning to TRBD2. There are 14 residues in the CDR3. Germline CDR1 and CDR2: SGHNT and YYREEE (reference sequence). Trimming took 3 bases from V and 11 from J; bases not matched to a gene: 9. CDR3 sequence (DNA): TGTGCCAGCAGCTCAGCGGGGGGGTCACTTAGGCAGTATTTT. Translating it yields CASSSAGGSLRQYF.

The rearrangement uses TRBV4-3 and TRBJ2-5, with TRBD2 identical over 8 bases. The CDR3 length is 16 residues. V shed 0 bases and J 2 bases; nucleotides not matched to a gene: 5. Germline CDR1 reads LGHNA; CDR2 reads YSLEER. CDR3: CASSQDSGTRQETQYF. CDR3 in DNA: TGCGCCAGCAGCCAAGATTCAGGGACTAGACAAGAGACCCAGTACTTC.

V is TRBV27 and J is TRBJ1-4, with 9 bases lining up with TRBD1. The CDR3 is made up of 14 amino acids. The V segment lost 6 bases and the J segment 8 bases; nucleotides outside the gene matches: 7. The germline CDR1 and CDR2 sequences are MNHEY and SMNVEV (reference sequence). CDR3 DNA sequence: TGTGCCAGCAGGCTACAGGGGGCAGGAGAAAAACTGTTTTTT. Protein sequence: CASRLQGAGEKLFF.

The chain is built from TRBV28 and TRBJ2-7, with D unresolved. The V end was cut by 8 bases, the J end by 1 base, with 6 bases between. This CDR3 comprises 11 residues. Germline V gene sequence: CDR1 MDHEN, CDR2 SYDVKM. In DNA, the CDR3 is TGTGCCAGCCAAAATTCCTACGAGCAGTACTTC. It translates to CASQNSYEQYF.

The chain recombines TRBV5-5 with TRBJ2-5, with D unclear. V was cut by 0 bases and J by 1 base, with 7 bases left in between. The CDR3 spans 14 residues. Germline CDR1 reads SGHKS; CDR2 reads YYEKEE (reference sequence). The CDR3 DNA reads TGTGCCAGCAGCTTGGGGCCCCCCCAAGAGACCCAGTACTTC. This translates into CASSLGPPQETQYF.

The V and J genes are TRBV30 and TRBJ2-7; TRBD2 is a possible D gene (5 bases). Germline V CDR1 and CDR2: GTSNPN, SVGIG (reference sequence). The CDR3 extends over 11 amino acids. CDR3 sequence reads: CVLDRAYEQYF. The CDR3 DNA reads TGTGTACTAGACCGCGCCTACGAGCAGTACTTC.

The CDR3 coding sequence is TGTGCCAGCAGCTTAGGTGGACTAGCGGGAGGCGAAGAGACCCAGTACTTC. Its translation is CASSLGGLAGGEETQYF. This chain connects TRBV11-3 to TRBJ2-5, with 14 bases identical to TRBD2. Germline loops: CDR1 SGHNT, CDR2 YENEEA. With 1 base clipped from V and 3 bases from J, the junction kept 4 bases outside the gene matches. CDR3 length: 17 residues. The full variable domain, in which reference TRBV11-3 and TRBJ2-5 provide the parts outside the CDR3, is EAGVVQSPRYKIIEKKQPVAFWCNPISGHNTLYWYLQNLGQGPELLIRYENEEAVDDSQLPKDRFSAERLKGVDSTLKIQPAELGDSAVYLCASSLGGLAGGEETQYFGPGTRLLVL.

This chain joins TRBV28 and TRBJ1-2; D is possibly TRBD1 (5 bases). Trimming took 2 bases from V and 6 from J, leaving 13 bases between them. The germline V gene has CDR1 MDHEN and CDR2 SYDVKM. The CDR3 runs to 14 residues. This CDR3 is CASSLVVGGNGYTF. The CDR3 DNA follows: TGTGCCAGCAGTTTAGTTGTGGGGGGAAATGGCTACACCTTC.

The DNA for the CDR3 is TGTGCCAGCAGTCCGTCAGACAGGGTGGACGGCTACACCTTC. Translated, it gives CASSPSDRVDGYTF. The gene calls are TRBV28 and TRBJ1-2, with TRBD1 matching over 7 bases. The V gene end was trimmed by 5 bases and the J gene end by 8 bases; junction bases not matched to a gene: 11. Germline V gene data show CDR1 as MDHEN and CDR2 as SYDVKM. The CDR3 is 14 residues long.

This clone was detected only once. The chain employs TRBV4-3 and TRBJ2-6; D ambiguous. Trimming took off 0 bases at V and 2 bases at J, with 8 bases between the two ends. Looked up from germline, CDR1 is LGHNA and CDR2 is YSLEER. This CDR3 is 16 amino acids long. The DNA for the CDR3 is TGCGCCAGCAGCCAAGAACGGCAGGCTGGGGCCAACGTCCTGACTTTC. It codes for CASSQERQAGANVLTF.

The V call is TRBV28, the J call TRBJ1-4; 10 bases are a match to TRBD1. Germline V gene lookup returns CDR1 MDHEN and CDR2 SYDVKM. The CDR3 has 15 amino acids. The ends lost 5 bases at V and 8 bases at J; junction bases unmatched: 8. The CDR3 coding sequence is TGTGCCAGCAGTCCGCTCGACAGGGGGCGAGAAAAACTGTTTTTT. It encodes CASSPLDRGREKLFF.

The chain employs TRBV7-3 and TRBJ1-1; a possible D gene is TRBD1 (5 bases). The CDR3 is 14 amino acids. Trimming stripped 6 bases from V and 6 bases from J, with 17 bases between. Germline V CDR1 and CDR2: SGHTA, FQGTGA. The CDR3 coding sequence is TGTGCCAGCAGTCGGGGGGGGTCCCGTTCTGAAGCTTTCTTT. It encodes CASSRGGSRSEAFF.

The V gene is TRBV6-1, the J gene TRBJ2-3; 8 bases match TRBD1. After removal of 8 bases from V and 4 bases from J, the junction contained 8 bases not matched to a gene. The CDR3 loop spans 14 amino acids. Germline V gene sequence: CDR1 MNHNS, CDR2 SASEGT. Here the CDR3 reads CASAAGGAADTQYF. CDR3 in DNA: TGTGCCAGCGCCGCAGGGGGCGCCGCAGATACGCAGTATTTT.

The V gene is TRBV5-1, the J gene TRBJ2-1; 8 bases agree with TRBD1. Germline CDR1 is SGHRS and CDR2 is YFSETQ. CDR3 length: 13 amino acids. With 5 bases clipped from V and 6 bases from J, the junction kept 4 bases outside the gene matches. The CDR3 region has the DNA TGCGCCAGCAGGACAGGGGTTGGCAATGAGCAGTTCTTC. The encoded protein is CASRTGVGNEQFF.

This CDR3 reads CASSGGGRLKLFF. The CDR3 DNA is TGTGCCAGCAGCGGGGGGGGAAGGCTGAAACTGTTTTTT. The rearrangement links TRBV21-1 to TRBJ1-4. TRBV21-1 is a pseudogene. The CDR3 contains 13 residues.

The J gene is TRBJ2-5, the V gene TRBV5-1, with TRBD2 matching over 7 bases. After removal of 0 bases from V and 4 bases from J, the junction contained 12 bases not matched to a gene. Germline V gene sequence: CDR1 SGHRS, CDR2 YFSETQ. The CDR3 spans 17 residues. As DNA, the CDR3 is TGCGCCAGCAGCTTGGTGGGTGCGGGAGAGGGCAGAGAGACCCAGTACTTC. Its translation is CASSLVGAGEGRETQYF.

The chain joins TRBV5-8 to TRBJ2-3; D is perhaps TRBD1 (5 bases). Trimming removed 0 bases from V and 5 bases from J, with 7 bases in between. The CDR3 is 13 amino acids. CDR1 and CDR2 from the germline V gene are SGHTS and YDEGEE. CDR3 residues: CASSLGQRDTQYF. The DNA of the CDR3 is TGTGCCAGCAGCTTGGGACAGAGAGATACGCAGTATTTT.

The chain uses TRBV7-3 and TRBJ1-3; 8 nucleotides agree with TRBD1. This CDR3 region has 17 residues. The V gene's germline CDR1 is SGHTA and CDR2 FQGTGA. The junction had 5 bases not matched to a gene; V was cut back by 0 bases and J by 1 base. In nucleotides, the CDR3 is TGTGCCAGCAGCTTAACATCCGGACAGGGTTCTGGAAACACCATATATTTT. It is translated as CASSLTSGQGSGNTIYF.

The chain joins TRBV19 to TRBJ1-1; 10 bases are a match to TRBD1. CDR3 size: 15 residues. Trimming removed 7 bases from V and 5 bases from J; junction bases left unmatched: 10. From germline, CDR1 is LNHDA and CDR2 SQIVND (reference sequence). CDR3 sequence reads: CASIPLDRGRTEAFF. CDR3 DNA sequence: TGTGCCAGTATCCCCCTGGACAGGGGGAGGACTGAAGCTTTCTTT. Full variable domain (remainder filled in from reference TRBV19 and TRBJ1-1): DGGITQSPKYLFRKEGQNVTLSCEQNLNHDAMYWYRQDPGQGLRLIYYSQIVNDFQKGDIAEGYSVSREKKESFPLTVTSAQKNPTAFYLCASIPLDRGRTEAFFGQGTRLTVV.